Listed below are T cell receptor beta chains from one sample, sequenced in a study of long-term antiretroviral therapy in people with HIV. Produced via immunoSEQ multiplex PCR; TCRdb's table is partial and in-frame only. The top ten hold 15% to 20% of the sample, which has about 12,000 clones, about 83% seen once. Sample: unsorted PBMCs, taken 3.4 years after starting antiretroviral therapy. Receptors originate from a man in his forties or fifties with HIV. The CDR3 runs from the conserved cysteine through the conserved F or W. A D gene is named only where the DNA matches it firmly. Expanded clones get a size class; other rows say once, few or many, or leave the size out.

j_call | clone_size | d_call | v_call | cdr3_aa | cdr3_nt
TRBJ2-5 | . | TRBD1 | TRBV6-5 | CASSYSNRGYETQYF | TGTGCCAGCAGTTACTCTAACAGGGGGTATGAGACCCAGTACTTC
TRBJ2-2 | . | TRBD1 | TRBV7-7 | CASSFRTGQSGELFF | TGTGCTAGCAGCTTTAGGACAGGGCAGTCCGGGGAGCTGTTTTTT
TRBJ1-4 | . | . | TRBV5-4 | CASSAPGGGEKLFF | TGTGCCAGCAGCGCCCCCGGGGGTGGTGAAAAACTGTTTTTT
TRBJ2-7 | . | . | TRBV29-1 | CSVDTGTYEQYF | TGCAGCGTAGATACAGGGACCTACGAGCAGTACTTC
TRBJ2-1 | . | . | TRBV5-1 | CASSLDRVYEQFF | TGCGCCAGCAGCTTGGATCGGGTCTATGAGCAGTTCTTC
TRBJ1-5 | . | . | TRBV7-8 | CASSPGLPQPQHF | TGTGCCAGCAGTCCAGGGCTACCTCAGCCCCAGCATTTT
TRBJ1-2 | . | . | TRBV18 | CASSVDRGASYGYTF | TGTGCCAGCTCAGTCGACCGGGGGGCTAGCTATGGCTACACCTTC
TRBJ2-6 | . | TRBD1 | TRBV27 | CASSWTGQSSGANVLTF | TGTGCCAGCAGTTGGACGGGACAGAGCTCTGGGGCCAACGTCCTGACTTTC
TRBJ1-1 | once | . | TRBV11-3 | CASSSGVNTEAFF | TGTGCCAGCAGCTCAGGGGTGAACACTGAAGCTTTCTTT
TRBJ1-5 | . | . | TRBV18 | CASSPKGGGGTQPQHF | TGTGCCAGCTCACCAAAAGGGGGTGGTGGAACTCAGCCCCAGCATTTT
TRBJ2-2 | . | . | TRBV2 | CANAWDRTGELFF | TGTGCCAACGCATGGGACCGTACCGGGGAGCTGTTTTTT
TRBJ2-1 | . | . | TRBV27 | CASSQSSYNEQFF | TGTGCCAGTAGCCAGAGCTCCTACAATGAGCAGTTCTTC
TRBJ1-2 | few | . | TRBV14 | CASSPGEYGYTF | TGTGCCAGCAGCCCGGGGGAGTATGGCTACACCTTC
TRBJ2-4 | few | TRBD2 | TRBV4-2 | CASSPLAGGSSGKNIQYF | TGTGCCAGCAGCCCTCTAGCGGGAGGGTCTTCGGGGAAAAACATTCAGTACTTC
TRBJ2-1 | . | . | TRBV4-2 | CASSPDGPRNNEQFF | TGTGCCAGCAGCCCAGACGGACCAAGAAACAATGAGCAGTTCTTC
TRBJ2-3 | . | TRBD2 | TRBV5-4 | CASSQAGLAKDTQYF | TGTGCCAGCAGCCAAGCGGGACTAGCGAAGGATACGCAGTATTTT
TRBJ2-5 | . | TRBD2 | TRBV28 | CASTRLAGERETQYF | TGTGCCAGCACCCGTTTAGCGGGCGAAAGGGAGACCCAGTACTTC
TRBJ1-2 | . | TRBD1 | TRBV6-1 | CASMGQLYGYTF | TGTGCCAGCATGGGACAGTTGTATGGCTACACCTTC
TRBJ2-7 | . | TRBD1 | TRBV7-2 | CASSPDRGISYEQYF | TGTGCCAGCAGCCCGGACAGGGGGATCTCCTACGAGCAGTACTTC
TRBJ2-7 | . | . | TRBV27 | CASSFRERDEQYF | TGTGCCAGCAGTTTTCGTGAGAGGGACGAGCAGTACTTC
TRBJ1-2 | . | . | TRBV19 | CASSIRGTGTNGYTF | TGTGCCAGTAGTATAAGGGGGACCGGGACCAATGGCTACACCTTC
TRBJ2-3 | once | . | TRBV6-4 | CASSEYRPQVTDTQYF | TGTGCCAGCAGTGAATACAGGCCTCAGGTCACAGATACGCAGTATTTT
TRBJ1-2 | . | TRBD1 | TRBV27 | CASSPIWDSLTYGYTF | TGTGCCAGCAGTCCGATTTGGGACAGCTTAACCTATGGCTACACCTTC
TRBJ1-1 | . | . | TRBV19 | CASSMGPTEAFF | TGTGCCAGTAGTATGGGGCCCACTGAAGCTTTCTTT
TRBJ2-1 | . | TRBD1 | TRBV4-1 | CASSQDEGASYNEQFF | TGCGCCAGCAGCCAAGATGAGGGGGCCTCCTACAATGAGCAGTTCTTC
TRBJ2-1 | . | . | TRBV7-9 | CASGWTVTSYNEQFF | TGTGCCAGCGGATGGACAGTTACCTCCTACAATGAGCAGTTCTTC
TRBJ2-7 | . | . | TRBV25-1 | CASSEYNEQYF | TGTGCCAGCAGTGAATATAACGAGCAGTACTTC